This T cell receptor (beta chain) was documented in a study of T cell repertoires in cytomegalovirus infection. The wider study: From public TCR beta signatures came an indication of both CMV infection and matching HLA type.

Overall study findings and caveats: In two of eight donors, the top clonotype was HLA-C-restricted CMV-specific. Frequencies of public TCR beta families were cumulated, and this identified carriers of CMV plus the relevant HLA.

Turning to this clonotype: Its antigen is undetermined.

Via MiXCR, TCRdb re-called the reads, giving one row per CDR3 protein. The sample shows some 450,000 distinct CDR3 sequences, 25% to 40% of them seen only once. Germline V CDR1 and CDR2: SNHLY, FYNNEI. V was clipped by 8 bases and J by 1 base, with 11 bases between them. The CDR3 has 13 residues. The clonotype was recovered from a human donor in good health (CMV status not recorded). Some clones in this sample may be carry-over from other donors' samples. The chain recombines TRBV2 with TRBJ2-5; weak D call: TRBD1 (5 bases). Sequencing input: PBMCs. CDR3: CASDDRLQETQYF. DNA of the CDR3: TGTGCCAGCGACGACAGACTCCAAGAGACCCAGTACTTC.